This T cell receptor beta chain was retrieved from a study of T cell repertoires in cytomegalovirus infection. The overall study: An indication of both CMV infection and matching HLA type came from public TCR beta signatures.

TCRdb re-analysed the reads in MiXCR, keeping a single row per CDR3 protein. Among around 570,000 distinct CDR3 sequences listed, roughly 43% were seen once. On this clonotype itself: Its antigen is undetermined.

The TCR comes from a human donor in good health (CMV status not recorded). Some clones in this sample may be carry-over from other donors' samples. The specimen was cultured PBMCs, collected from culture after CMV antigen stimulation.

The DNA of the CDR3 is TGTGCCAGCAGTTGGGTACGGCTGAACACTGAAGCTTTCTTT. Translation: CASSWVRLNTEAFF. The chain employs TRBV6-2 or TRBV6-3 and TRBJ1-1; D is unresolved. The V end lost 4 bases, the J end lost 0 bases, and 9 bases lay between the germline ends. In germline, CDR1 is MNHEY, CDR2 SVGEGT. The CDR3 runs to 14 residues.